This TCR beta chain was identified in a study of human T cells and chemical hapten exposure. Concerning this clonotype: Antigen: not known.

Each cDNA molecule in the library carried unique molecular identifiers. One entry per CDR3 protein, called by TCRdb with MiXCR from the RACE reads. Of 300,000 to 400,000 distinct CDR3 sequences listed, 4.5% to 6% are singletons. Study results and limitations: Expanded TCRs created a significantly greater count of big CDR3 similarity clusters than controls did.

The V and J ends lost 5 bases and 7 bases, in that order; junction bases with no gene match: 1. There are 11 residues in the CDR3. Per the germline V gene, CDR1 is SGHDT and CDR2 is YYEEEE. The time point was: pre-sensitization, week 0. Treatment in this sample: therapeutic diphenylcyclopropenone sensitization with weekly scalp DPC. Non-pregnant alopecia patients aged 18 to 70, suitable for DPC therapy. The sample consisted of whole blood, taken in connection with sensitization to the hapten diphenylcyclopropenone (DPC). The sequence derives from a woman between 50 and 59 years old with alopecia areata. Some clones in this sample may be carry-over from other donors' samples. The chain carries TRBV5-6 and TRBJ1-1; 8 positions match TRBD1. The CDR3, as DNA: TGTGCCAGCAGACAGGGGGTTGAAGCTTTCTTT. Translated: CASRQGVEAFF.